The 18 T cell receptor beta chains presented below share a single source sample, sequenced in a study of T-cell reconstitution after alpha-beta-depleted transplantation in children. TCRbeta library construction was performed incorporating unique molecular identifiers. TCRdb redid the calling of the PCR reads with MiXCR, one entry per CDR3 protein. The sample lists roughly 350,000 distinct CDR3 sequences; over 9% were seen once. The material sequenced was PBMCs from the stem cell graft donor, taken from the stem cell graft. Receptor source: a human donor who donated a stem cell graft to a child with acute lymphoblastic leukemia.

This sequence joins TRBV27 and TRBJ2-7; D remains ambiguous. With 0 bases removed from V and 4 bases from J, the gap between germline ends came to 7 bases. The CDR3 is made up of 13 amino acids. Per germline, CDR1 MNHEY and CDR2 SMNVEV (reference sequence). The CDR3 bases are TGTGCCAGCAGTTTATCTCTTGGGTACGAGCAGTACTTC. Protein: CASSLSLGYEQYF.

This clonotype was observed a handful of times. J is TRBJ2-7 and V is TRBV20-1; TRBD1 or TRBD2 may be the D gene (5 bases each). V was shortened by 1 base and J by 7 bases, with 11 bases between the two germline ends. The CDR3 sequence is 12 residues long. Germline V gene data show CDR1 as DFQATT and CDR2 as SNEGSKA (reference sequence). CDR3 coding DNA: TGCAGTGCTAGAGGGGGACGGAAAGAGCAGTACTTC. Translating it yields CSARGGRKEQYF.

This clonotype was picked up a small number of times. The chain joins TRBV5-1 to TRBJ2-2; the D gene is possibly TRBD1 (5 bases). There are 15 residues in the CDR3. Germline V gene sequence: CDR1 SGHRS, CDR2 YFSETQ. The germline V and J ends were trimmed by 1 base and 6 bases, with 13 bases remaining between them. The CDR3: CASSLQGAPAGELFF. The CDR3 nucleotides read TGCGCCAGCAGCTTGCAAGGGGCCCCAGCCGGGGAGCTGTTTTTT.

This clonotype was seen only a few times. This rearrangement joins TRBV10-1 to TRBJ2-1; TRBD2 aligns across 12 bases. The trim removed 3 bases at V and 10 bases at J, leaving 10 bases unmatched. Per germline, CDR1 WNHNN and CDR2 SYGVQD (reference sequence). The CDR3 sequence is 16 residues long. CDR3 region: CASSDSGLAGINEQFF. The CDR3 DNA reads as TGCGCCAGCAGTGACTCGGGACTAGCGGGTATAAACGAGCAGTTCTTC.

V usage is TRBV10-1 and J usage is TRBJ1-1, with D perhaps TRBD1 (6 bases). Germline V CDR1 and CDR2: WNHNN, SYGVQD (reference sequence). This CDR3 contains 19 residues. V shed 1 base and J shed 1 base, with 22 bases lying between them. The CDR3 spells CASSEWRLDRKGRNTEAFF. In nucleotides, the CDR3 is TGCGCCAGCAGTGAGTGGAGACTGGACAGAAAGGGGAGGAACACTGAAGCTTTCTTT.

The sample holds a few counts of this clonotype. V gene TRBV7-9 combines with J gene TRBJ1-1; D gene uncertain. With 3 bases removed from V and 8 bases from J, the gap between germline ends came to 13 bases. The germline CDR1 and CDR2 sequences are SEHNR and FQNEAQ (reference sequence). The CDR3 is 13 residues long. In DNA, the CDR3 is TGTGCCAGCAGCTTTACTTCCGGGCCGGAAGCTTTCTTT. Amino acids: CASSFTSGPEAFF.

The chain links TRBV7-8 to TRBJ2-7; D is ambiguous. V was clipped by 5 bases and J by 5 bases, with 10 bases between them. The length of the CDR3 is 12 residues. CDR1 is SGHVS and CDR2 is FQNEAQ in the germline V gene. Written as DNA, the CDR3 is TGTGCCAGCAGCCTAGAACGGGACGAGCAGTACTTC. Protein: CASSLERDEQYF. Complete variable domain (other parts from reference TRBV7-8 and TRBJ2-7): GAGVSQSPRYKVAKRGQDVALRCDPISGHVSLFWYQQALGQGPEFLTYFQNEAQLDKSGLPSDRFFAERPEGSVSTLKIQRTQQEDSAVYLCASSLERDEQYFGPGTRLTVT.

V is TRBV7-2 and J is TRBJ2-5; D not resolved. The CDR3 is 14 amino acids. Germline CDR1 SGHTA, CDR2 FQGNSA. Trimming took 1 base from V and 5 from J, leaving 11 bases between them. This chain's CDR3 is CASSLVGFRETQYF. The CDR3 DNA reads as TGTGCCAGCAGCTTAGTTGGCTTTCGCGAGACCCAGTACTTC. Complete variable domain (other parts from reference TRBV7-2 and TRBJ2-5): GAGVSQSPSNKVTEKGKDVELRCDPISGHTALYWYRQSLGQGLEFLIYFQGNSAPDKSGLPSDRFSAERTGGSVSTLTIQRTQQEDSAVYLCASSLVGFRETQYFGPGTRLLVL.

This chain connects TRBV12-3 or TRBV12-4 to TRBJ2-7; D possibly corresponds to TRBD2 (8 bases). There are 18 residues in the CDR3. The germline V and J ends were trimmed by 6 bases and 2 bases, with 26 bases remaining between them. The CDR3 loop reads CASSLDRAILSGTYEQYF. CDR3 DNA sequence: TGTGCCAGCAGCCTTGACAGGGCGATACTTAGCGGGACCTACGAGCAGTACTTC.

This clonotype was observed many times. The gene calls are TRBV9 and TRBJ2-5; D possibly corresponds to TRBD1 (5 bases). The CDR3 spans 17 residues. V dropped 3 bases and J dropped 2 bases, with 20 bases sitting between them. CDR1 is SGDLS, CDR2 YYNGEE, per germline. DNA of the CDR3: TGTGCCAGCAGCGCCCGAGAGAAAACAGGAGCTCAAGAGACCCAGTACTTC. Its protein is CASSAREKTGAQETQYF.

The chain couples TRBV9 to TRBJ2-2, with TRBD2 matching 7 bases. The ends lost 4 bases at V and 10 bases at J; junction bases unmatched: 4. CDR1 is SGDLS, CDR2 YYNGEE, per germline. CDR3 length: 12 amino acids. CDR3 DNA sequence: TGTGCCAGCAGCCTTAGCGGGCTGGAGCTGTTTTTT. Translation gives CASSLSGLELFF.

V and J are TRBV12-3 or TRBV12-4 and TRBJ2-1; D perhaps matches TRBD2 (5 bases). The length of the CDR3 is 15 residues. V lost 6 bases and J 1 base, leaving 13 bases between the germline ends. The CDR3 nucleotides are TGTGCCAGCAGACCCACTACTAGTTCCTACAATGAGCAGTTCTTC. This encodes CASRPTTSSYNEQFF.

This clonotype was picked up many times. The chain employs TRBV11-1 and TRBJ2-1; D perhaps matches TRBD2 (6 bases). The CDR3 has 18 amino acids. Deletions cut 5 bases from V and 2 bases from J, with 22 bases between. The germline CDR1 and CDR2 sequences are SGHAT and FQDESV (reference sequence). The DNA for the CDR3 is TGTGCCAGCAGCCACCCCGGTGGTGGGCTAGCGACCTACAATGAGCAGTTCTTC. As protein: CASSHPGGGLATYNEQFF.

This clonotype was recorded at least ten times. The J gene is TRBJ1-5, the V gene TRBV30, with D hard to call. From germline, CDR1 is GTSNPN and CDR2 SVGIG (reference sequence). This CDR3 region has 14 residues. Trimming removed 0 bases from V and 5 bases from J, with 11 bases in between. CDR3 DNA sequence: TGTGCCTGGAGTGTTAAGCCCAGCGATCAGCCCCAGCATTTT. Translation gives CAWSVKPSDQPQHF.

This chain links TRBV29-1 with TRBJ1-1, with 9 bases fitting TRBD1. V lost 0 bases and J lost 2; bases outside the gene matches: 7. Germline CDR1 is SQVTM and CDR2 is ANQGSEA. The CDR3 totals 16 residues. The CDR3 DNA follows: TGCAGCGTTGAAGAGCCCCCGGACAGGGGTAACACTGAAGCTTTCTTT. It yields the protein CSVEEPPDRGNTEAFF.

CDR3 bases: TGCGCCAGCAGCTACCCCACAGCTGGGGCTAGCGGGAGCGGACTCAGCACAGATACGCAGTATTTT. Translating it yields CASSYPTAGASGSGLSTDTQYF. The chain is built from TRBV5-1 and TRBJ2-3, with 10 bases matching TRBD2. This CDR3 region has 22 residues. V shed 3 bases, J shed 0 bases, and the junction held 22 bases outside the gene matches. Per germline, CDR1 SGHRS and CDR2 YFSETQ. Full variable domain (rest looked up from reference TRBV5-1 and TRBJ2-3): KAGVTQTPRYLIKTRGQQVTLSCSPISGHRSVSWYQQTPGQGLQFLFEYFSETQRNKGNFPGRFSGRQFSNSRSEMNVSTLELGDSALYLCASSYPTAGASGSGLSTDTQYFGPGTRLTVL.

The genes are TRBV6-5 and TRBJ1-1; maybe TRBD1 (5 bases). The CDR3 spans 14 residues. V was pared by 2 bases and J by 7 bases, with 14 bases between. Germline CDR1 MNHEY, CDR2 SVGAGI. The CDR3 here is CASSYVEGLGEAFF. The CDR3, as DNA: TGTGCCAGCAGTTACGTAGAGGGGCTTGGTGAAGCTTTCTTT.

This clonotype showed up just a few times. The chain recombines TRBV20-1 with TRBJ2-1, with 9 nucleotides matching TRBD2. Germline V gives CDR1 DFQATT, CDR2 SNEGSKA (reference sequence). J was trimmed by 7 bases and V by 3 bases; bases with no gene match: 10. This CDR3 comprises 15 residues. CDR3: CSASTSGPYSNEQFF. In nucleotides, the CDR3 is TGCAGTGCTAGTACTAGCGGGCCCTACAGTAATGAGCAGTTCTTC.